This T cell receptor beta chain was documented in a study of metastatic and nonmetastatic thyroid tumors (dated by TCRdb to about 2020). Broadly, across the study: For patients with malignant and with benign thyroid disease, the researchers compared repertoires between peripheral blood samples and tumor or nodule tissue samples. Here is what the overall study found, with its caveats: In both blood and tumor samples, TCR beta diversity was reported to be significantly higher in malignant tumors than in benign nodules.

The CDR3 runs 14 residues from the cysteine to the phenylalanine. Here the CDR3 DNA is all that survives: 42 bases in frame from base 1. The germline ends are 12 bases apart after V is trimmed by 3 bases and J by 9 bases. The germline V gene yields MDHEN for CDR1 and SYDVKM for CDR2. For this clone: Its recognized antigen is unknown. Per-base quality was not reported, and no clone a single base away is much larger than it.

Receptor libraries were prepared by PCR. Sequencer: Illumina HiSeq 4000. High-throughput sequencing was used to profile the TCR beta-chain CDR3 region of each patient. As for how the authors treated the data: A classifier to discriminate distant-metastatic papillary thyroid cancer patients was built from CDR3 differences across clinicopathological groups. To measure repertoire diversity the researchers used the Shannon index, while the Morisita-Horn index served to gauge how similar the tumor and blood repertoires were. TCRdb reran the public reads through fastp at Q25 and MiXCR, keeping productive beta chains. The authors' filters were not applied to this entry. The sample includes some 60,000 clones, with 30% observed a single time. Approximately 16% of the sample lies in the top ten. No patient had received any treatment before thyroid surgery. Using T-cell receptor beta sequencing, the researchers looked back retrospectively at clinical samples from patients, gathered between about 2011 and 2019.

The source material was blood. The rearrangement joined TRBV28 to TRBJ1-6; the D gene assignment is ambiguous. This clonotype was obtained from a female donor with papillary thyroid cancer or a benign thyroid nodule (not recorded which). Some clones in this sample may be carry-over from other donors' samples. CDR3 region: CASSLAGTASPLHF. At the DNA level, the sequence is TGTGCCAGCAGTTTGGCGGGCACAGCTTCACCCCTCCACTTT.